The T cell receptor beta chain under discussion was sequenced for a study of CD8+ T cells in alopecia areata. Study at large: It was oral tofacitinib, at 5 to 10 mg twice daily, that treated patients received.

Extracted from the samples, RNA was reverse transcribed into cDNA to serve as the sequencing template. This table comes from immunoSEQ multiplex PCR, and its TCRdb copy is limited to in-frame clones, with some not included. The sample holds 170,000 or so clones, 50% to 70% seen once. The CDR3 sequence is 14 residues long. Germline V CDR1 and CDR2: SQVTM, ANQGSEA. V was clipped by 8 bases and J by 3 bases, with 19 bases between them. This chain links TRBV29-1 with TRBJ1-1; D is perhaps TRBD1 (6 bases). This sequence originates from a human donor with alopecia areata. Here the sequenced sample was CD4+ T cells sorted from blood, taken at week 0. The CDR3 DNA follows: TGCAGCACAGGACAGCGTACGAGGGACACTGAAGCTTTCTTT. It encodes CSTGQRTRDTEAFF.